A single sample gave rise to the 13 T cell receptor beta chains below, sequenced in a study of T cell responses to AZD1222 COVID-19 vaccine. Some clones are missing from TCRdb's copy, which holds only in-frame ones; the method was immunoSEQ multiplex PCR. Here the sample spans 56,000 or so clones, 75% to 90% being singletons. The material was peripheral blood, obtained on day 0 of AZD1222 vaccination. These receptor sequences come from an adult in good health.

The chain carries TRBV6-5 and TRBJ2-7; TRBD1 matches 11 bases. V dropped 2 bases and J dropped 3; count of bases not matched to a gene: 3. Germline lookup yields CDR1 MNHEY and CDR2 SVGAGI. This CDR3 spans 15 amino acids. CDR3 loop: CASSYTGTGGYEQYF. The CDR3 DNA sequence: TGTGCCAGCAGTTACACCGGGACAGGGGGCTACGAGCAGTACTTC.

The genes are TRBV5-5 and TRBJ1-5, with D unclear. V lost 0 bases and J lost 5, with 12 bases in between. Germline assignment: CDR1 SGHKS and CDR2 YYEKEE (reference sequence). The CDR3 extends over 15 amino acids. CDR3 residues: CASSLDGDTYQPQHF. The CDR3 DNA reads as TGTGCCAGCAGCTTGGACGGGGATACCTATCAGCCCCAGCATTTT.

DNA for the CDR3: TGTGCCATCAGTGTAAGGGACAGGGCCTATGGCTACACCTTC. It specifies CAISVRDRAYGYTF. This chain connects TRBV10-3 to TRBJ1-2, with 9 positions matching TRBD1. The CDR3 runs 14 residues. CDR1 is ENHRY, CDR2 SYGVKD, per germline. With 4 bases clipped from V and 4 bases from J, the junction kept 4 bases outside the gene matches.

V and J are TRBV9 and TRBJ1-1; D call uncertain. CDR3 length equals 14 residues. V shed 3 bases and J shed 5 bases, with 14 bases lying between them. CDR1 is SGDLS and CDR2 is YYNGEE in the germline V gene. CDR3 amino acids: CASSGAGLGTEAFF. CDR3 DNA sequence: TGTGCCAGCAGCGGAGCAGGTTTGGGAACTGAAGCTTTCTTT.

The V call is TRBV2, the J call TRBJ2-6; no clear D gene. V was trimmed by 5 bases and J by 0 bases, leaving 11 bases between them. The CDR3 contains 16 residues. From germline, CDR1 is SNHLY and CDR2 FYNNEI. The CDR3 sequence: CASSRISSSGANVLTF. CDR3 bases: TGTGCCAGCAGTCGGATCAGCAGCTCTGGGGCCAACGTCCTGACTTTC.

The J gene is TRBJ2-6, the V gene TRBV6-6; D call uncertain. The CDR3 has 11 amino acids. Germline V CDR1 and CDR2: MNHNY, SVGAGI (reference sequence). Trimming took off 5 bases at V and 11 bases at J, with 7 bases between the two ends. CDR3 sequence: CASSTIDVLTF. The CDR3 nucleotides are TGTGCCAGCAGTACTATTGACGTCCTGACTTTC.

The chain employs TRBV4-1 and TRBJ2-1, with 10 bases that match TRBD1. Trimming cost V 2 bases and J 7 bases; bases outside gene matches: 8. The CDR3 spans 16 residues. Germline CDR1 MGHRA, CDR2 YSYEKL. CDR3 nucleotide sequence: TGCGCCAGCAGCCAACGCCCGGACAGGGGGGCTAATGAGCAGTTCTTC. Protein product: CASSQRPDRGANEQFF.

This chain uses TRBV2 with TRBJ1-1, with D possibly being TRBD1 (6 bases). Germline CDR1 and CDR2: SNHLY and FYNNEI. The CDR3 is 12 residues long. V was cut by 9 bases and J by 5 bases, with 13 bases left in between. This chain's CDR3 is CARGTLGTEAFF. The CDR3 DNA follows: TGTGCCAGAGGGACACTCGGAACTGAAGCTTTCTTT.

The V and J genes are TRBV19 and TRBJ2-3; possible D gene TRBD1, 6 bases. Germline V gene data show CDR1 as LNHDA and CDR2 as SQIVND (reference sequence). With 4 bases removed from V and 2 bases from J, the gap between germline ends came to 7 bases. This CDR3 spans 13 amino acids. CDR3 bases: TGTGCCAGTAGTAACAGGGACACAGATACGCAGTATTTT. Protein: CASSNRDTDTQYF.

The rearrangement uses TRBV20-1 and TRBJ2-3, with D maybe TRBD1 (6 bases). Germline V gene sequence: CDR1 DFQATT, CDR2 SNEGSKA (reference sequence). This CDR3 has 13 residues. Trimming cost V 3 bases and J 3 bases, with 10 bases left between them. CDR3 residues: CSASRGTTDTQYF. CDR3 DNA: TGCAGTGCTAGTAGGGGGACAACAGATACGCAGTATTTT.

The chain is built from TRBV30 and TRBJ1-2; TRBD1 matches at 8 bases. J gave up 4 bases and V 8 bases, and 3 bases lay outside the gene matches. This CDR3 comprises 11 residues. The germline gives CDR1 GTSNPN, CDR2 SVGIG (reference sequence). In DNA form, the CDR3 reads TGTGCCAGAGGACAGGGCTATGGCTACACCTTC. It is translated as CARGQGYGYTF.

The chain joins TRBV28 to TRBJ2-5; D is possibly TRBD1 (6 bases). The germline CDR1 and CDR2 sequences are MDHEN and SYDVKM. The CDR3 spans 16 residues. V was cut by 1 base and J by 2 bases, with 14 bases left in between. The CDR3 reads CASSLFPTGKQETQYF. CDR3 nucleotide sequence: TGTGCCAGCAGTTTATTCCCCACAGGGAAACAAGAGACCCAGTACTTC.

The V gene is TRBV5-1, the J gene TRBJ2-3, with D possibly matching TRBD1 (5 bases). Trimming pared 4 bases from V and 0 bases from J, leaving 9 bases between. Per the germline V gene, CDR1 is SGHRS and CDR2 is YFSETQ. The CDR3 sequence is 14 residues long. CDR3 coding DNA: TGCGCCAGCAGCGGGGCACTTAGCACAGATACGCAGTATTTT. This translates into CASSGALSTDTQYF.